The TCR beta chain under discussion was sequenced for a study of T cells in Graves' hyperthyroidism and ophthalmopathy. The CDR3 is 15 residues long. Germline V lookup: CDR1 SGHKS, CDR2 YYEKEE (reference sequence). V lost 3 bases to trimming and J lost 1 base, with 13 bases between them. Amplification of TCR beta CDR3 regions was performed using RNA transcripts as template. HTBI primers were used for first-round RT-PCR of the TCR CDR3. TCRdb called the multiplex PCR reads again in MiXCR, with one record for every CDR3 protein. The sample shows hundreds of thousands of distinct CDR3 sequences, 14% of them seen only once.

The sequence came from a woman younger than 30 with Graves' hyperthyroidism. The rearrangement uses TRBV5-5 and TRBJ1-1; weak D call: TRBD1 (6 bases). Sequenced input: blood. The CDR3 nucleotides read TGTGCCAGCAGCTGGGGGGGACACCCGAACACTGAAGCTTTCTTT. Its protein product is CASSWGGHPNTEAFF.